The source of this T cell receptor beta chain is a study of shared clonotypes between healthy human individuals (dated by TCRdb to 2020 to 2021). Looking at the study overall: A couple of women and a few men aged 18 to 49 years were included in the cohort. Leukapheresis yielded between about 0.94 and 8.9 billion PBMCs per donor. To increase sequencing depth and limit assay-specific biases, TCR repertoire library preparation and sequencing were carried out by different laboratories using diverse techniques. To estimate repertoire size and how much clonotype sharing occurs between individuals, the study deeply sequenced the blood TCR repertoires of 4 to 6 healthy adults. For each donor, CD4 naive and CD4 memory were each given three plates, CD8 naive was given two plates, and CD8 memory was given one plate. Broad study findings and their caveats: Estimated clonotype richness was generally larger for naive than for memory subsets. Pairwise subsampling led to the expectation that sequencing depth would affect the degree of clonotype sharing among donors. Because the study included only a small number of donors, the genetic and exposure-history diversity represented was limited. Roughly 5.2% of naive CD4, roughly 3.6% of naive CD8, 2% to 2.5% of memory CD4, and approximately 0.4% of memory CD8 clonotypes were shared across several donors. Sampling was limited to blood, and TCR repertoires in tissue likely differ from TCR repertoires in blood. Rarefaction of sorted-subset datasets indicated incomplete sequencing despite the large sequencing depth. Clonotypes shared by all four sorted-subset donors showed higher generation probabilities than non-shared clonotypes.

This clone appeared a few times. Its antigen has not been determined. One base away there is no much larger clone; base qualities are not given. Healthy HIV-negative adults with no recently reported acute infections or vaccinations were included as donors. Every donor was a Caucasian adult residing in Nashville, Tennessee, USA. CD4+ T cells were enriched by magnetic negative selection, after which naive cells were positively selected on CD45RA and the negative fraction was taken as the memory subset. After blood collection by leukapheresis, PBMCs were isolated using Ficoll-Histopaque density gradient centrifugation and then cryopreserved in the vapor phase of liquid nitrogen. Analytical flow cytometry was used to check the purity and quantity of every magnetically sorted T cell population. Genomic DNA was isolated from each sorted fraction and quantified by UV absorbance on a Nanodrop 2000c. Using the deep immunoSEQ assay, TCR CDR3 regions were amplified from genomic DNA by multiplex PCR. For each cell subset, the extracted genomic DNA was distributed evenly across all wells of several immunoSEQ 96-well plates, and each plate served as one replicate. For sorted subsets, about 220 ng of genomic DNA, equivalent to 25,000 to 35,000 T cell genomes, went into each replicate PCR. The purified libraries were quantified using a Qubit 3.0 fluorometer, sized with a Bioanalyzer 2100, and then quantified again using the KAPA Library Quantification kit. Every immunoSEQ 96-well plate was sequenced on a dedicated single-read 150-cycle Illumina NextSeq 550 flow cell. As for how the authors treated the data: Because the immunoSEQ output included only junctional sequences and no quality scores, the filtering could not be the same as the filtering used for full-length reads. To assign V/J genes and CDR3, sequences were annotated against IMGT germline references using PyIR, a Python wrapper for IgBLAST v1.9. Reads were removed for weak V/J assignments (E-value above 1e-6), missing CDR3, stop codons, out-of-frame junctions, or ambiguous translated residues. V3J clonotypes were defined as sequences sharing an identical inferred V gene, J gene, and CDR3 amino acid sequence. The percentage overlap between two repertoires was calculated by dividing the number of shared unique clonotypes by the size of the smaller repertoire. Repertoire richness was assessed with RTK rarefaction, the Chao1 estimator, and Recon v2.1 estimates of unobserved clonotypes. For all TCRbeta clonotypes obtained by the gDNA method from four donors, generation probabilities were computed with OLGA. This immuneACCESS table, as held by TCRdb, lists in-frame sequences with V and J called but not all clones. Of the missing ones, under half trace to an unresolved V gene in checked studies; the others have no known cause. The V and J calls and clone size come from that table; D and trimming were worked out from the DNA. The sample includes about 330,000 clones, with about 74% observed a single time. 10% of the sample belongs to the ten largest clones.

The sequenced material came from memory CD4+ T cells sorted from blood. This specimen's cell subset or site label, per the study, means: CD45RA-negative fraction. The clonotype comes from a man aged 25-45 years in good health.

DNA sequence: TGTGCCAGCAGCTTGGGGGCGGGAGCGGGCACAGATACGCAGTATTTT. Its translation is CASSLGAGAGTDTQYF. Rearrangement joined TRBV5-4 to TRBJ2-3, with 7 bases matching TRBD2. Here V drops 0 bases and J drops 1 base, and the junction holds 5 bases not matched to any gene. The germline V gene encodes CDR1 SGHNT and CDR2 YYREEE (reference sequence). The CDR3, cysteine through phenylalanine, is 16 amino acids long. The DNA shown is the 48-base CDR3, in frame from base 1.